This T cell receptor (beta chain) was retrieved from a study of blood T cell repertoires in COVID-19. Study-wide context: Material from acute and convalescent COVID-19 was sourced from the United States, Italy and Spain. The cDNA or gDNA used as material had been derived from T cells, B-cell-depleted T cells, or PBMCs.

The V and J ends lost 1 base and 8 bases, in that order; junction bases with no gene match: 9. Germline CDR1 and CDR2: LNHNV and YYDKDF (reference sequence). CDR3 size: 17 residues. Original handling: Cell counts per sample came from amplifying reference gene primers. Sequenced by immunoSEQ multiplex PCR; TCRdb stores in-frame clones only, minus some. The V and J calls and clone size come from that table; D and trimming were worked out from the DNA. The table has some 87,000 clones, around 79% seen once. The sequencing sample was made of peripheral blood. The rearrangement links TRBV15 to TRBJ2-1, with 12 bases fitting TRBD1. The source is a human donor in a cohort sampled during active COVID-19. The CDR3 region has the DNA TGTGCCACCAGCAGAGTTTCCCCGGGACAGGGGGCCGATGAGCAGTTCTTC. The encoded protein is CATSRVSPGQGADEQFF.